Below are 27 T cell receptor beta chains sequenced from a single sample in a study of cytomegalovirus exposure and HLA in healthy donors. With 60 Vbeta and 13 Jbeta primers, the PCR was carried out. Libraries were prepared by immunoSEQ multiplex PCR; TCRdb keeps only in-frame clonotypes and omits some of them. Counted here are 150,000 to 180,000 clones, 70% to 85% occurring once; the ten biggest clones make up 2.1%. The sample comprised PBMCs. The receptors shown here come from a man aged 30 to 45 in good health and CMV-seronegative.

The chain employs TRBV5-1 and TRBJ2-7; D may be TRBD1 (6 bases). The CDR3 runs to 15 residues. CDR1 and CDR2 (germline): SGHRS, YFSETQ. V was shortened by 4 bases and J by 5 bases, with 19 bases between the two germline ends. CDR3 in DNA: TGCGCCAGCAGCGAGGGACACCTTCGCCGCGACGAGCAGTACTTC. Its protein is CASSEGHLRRDEQYF.

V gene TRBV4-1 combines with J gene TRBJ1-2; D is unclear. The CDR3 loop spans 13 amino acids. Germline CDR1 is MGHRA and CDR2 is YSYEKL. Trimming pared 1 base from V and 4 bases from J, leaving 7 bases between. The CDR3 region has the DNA TGCGCCAGCAGCCAAGCGGTCGCCTATGGCTACACCTTC. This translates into CASSQAVAYGYTF.

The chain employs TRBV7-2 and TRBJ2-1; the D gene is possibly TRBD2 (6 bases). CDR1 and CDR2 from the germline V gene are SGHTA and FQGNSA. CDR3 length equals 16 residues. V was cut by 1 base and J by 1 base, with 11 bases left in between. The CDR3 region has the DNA TGTGCCAGCAGCTTAGACGGGGGTGGGTCCTACAATGAGCAGTTCTTC. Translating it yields CASSLDGGGSYNEQFF.

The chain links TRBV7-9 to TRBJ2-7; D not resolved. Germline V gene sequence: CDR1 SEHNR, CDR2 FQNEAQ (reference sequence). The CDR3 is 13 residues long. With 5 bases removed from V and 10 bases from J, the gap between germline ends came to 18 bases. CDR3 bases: TGTGCCAGCAGCATTGGAGATAGAGGCGAACAGTACTTC. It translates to CASSIGDRGEQYF.

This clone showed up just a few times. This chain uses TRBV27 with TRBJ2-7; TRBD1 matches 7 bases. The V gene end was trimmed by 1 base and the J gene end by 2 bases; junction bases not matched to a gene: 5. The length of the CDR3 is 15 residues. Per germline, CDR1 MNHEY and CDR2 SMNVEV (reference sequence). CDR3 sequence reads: CASSLFGTAAYEQYF. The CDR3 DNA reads TGTGCCAGCAGTTTATTCGGGACAGCCGCCTACGAGCAGTACTTC.

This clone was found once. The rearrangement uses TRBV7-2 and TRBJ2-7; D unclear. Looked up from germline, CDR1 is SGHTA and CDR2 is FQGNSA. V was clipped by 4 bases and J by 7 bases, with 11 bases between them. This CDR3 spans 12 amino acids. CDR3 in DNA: TGTGCCAGCAGCTCACCCCTACGAGAGCAGTACTTC. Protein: CASSSPLREQYF.

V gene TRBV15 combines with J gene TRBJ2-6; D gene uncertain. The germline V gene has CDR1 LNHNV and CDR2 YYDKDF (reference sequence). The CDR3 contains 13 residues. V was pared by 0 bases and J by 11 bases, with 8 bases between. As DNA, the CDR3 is TGTGCCACCAGCAGAGAGCGCTACGACGTCCTGACTTTC. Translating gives CATSRERYDVLTF.

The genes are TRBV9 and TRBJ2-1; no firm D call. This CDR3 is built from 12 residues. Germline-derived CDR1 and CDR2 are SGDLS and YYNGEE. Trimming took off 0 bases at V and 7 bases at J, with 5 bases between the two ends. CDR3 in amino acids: CASSVVANEQFF. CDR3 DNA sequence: TGTGCCAGCAGCGTAGTTGCGAATGAGCAGTTCTTC.

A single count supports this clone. The CDR3 spells CASSRTGAGTEAFF. CDR3 DNA sequence: TGTGCCAGCAGCCGGACAGGGGCCGGCACTGAAGCTTTCTTT. The J gene is TRBJ1-1, the V gene TRBV14, with 9 bases matching TRBD1. The CDR3 extends over 14 amino acids. Looked up from germline, CDR1 is SGHDN and CDR2 is FVKESK. Trimming cost V 4 bases and J 4 bases; bases outside gene matches: 4.

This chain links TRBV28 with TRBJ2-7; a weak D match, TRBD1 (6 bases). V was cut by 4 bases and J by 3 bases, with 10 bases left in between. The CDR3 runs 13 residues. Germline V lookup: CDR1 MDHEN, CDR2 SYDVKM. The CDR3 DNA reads TGTGCCAGCAGTTCAGGGGTGGGCTACGAGCAGTACTTC. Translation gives CASSSGVGYEQYF. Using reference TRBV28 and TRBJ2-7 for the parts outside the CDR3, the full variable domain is DVKVTQSSRYLVKRTGEKVFLECVQDMDHENMFWYRQDPGLGLRLIYFSYDVKMKEKGDIPEGYSVSREKKERFSLILESASTNQTSMYLCASSSGVGYEQYFGPGTRLTVT.

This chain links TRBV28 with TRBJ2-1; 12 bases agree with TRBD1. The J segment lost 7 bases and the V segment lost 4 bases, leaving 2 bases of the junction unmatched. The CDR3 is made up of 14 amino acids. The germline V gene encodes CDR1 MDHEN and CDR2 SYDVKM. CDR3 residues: CASSWGQGANEQFF. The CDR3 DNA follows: TGTGCCAGCAGTTGGGGACAGGGGGCAAATGAGCAGTTCTTC.

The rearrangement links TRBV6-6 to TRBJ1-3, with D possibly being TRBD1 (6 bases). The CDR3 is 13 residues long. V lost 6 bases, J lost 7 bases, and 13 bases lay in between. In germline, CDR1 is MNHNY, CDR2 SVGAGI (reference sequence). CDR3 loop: CASRAGQINTIYF. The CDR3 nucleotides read TGTGCCAGCAGGGCAGGACAGATCAACACCATATATTTT.

CDR3 nucleotide sequence: TGCGCCAGCAGCTTCAGATACCGGGACAGGGACTTGAGGACTGAAGCTTTCTTT. As protein: CASSFRYRDRDLRTEAFF. The V gene is TRBV5-1, the J gene TRBJ1-1; 9 bases match TRBD1. This CDR3 region has 18 residues. With 2 bases clipped from V and 5 bases from J, the junction kept 16 bases outside the gene matches. Germline CDR1 reads SGHRS; CDR2 reads YFSETQ.

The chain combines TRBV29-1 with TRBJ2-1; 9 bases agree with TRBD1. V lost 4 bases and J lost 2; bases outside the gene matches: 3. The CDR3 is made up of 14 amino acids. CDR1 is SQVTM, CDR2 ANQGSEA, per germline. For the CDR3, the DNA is TGCAGCGTTGGGGGACAGGGTACCTACAATGAGCAGTTCTTC. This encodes CSVGGQGTYNEQFF.

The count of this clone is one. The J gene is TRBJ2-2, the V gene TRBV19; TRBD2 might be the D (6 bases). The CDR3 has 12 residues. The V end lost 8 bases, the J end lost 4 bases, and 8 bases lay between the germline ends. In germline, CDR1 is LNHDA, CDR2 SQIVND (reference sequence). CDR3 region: CASRRATGELFF. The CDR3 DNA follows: TGTGCCAGTCGGAGGGCCACCGGGGAGCTGTTTTTT. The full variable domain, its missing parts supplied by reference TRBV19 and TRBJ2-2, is DGGITQSPKYLFRKEGQNVTLSCEQNLNHDAMYWYRQDPGQGLRLIYYSQIVNDFQKGDIAEGYSVSREKKESFPLTVTSAQKNPTAFYLCASRRATGELFFGEGSRLTVL.

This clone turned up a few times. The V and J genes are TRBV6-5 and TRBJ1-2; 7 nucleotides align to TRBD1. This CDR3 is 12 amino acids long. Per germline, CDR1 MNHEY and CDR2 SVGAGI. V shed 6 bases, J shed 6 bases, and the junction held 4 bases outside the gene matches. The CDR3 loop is CASSPDRDGYTF. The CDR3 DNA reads TGTGCCAGCAGCCCCGACAGGGATGGCTACACCTTC.

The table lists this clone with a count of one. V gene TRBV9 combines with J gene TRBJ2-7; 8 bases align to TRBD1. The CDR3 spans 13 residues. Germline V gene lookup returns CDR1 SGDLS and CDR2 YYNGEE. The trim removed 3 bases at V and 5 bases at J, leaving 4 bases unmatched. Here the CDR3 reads CASSGSTGDEQYF. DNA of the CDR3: TGTGCCAGCAGCGGGTCGACAGGGGACGAGCAGTACTTC.

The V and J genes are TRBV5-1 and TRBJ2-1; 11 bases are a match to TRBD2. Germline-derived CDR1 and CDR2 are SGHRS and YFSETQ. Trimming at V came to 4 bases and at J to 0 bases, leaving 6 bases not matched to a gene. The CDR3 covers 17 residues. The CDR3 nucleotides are TGCGCCAGCAGCCTCGGGACTAGCGGTTCCTCCTACAATGAGCAGTTCTTC. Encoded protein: CASSLGTSGSSYNEQFF.

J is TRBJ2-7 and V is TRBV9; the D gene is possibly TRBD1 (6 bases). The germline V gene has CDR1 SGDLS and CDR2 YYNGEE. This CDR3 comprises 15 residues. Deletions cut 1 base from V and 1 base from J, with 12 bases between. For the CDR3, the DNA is TGTGCCAGCAGCGTACATCAGGGGCAATCCTACGAGCAGTACTTC. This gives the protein CASSVHQGQSYEQYF.

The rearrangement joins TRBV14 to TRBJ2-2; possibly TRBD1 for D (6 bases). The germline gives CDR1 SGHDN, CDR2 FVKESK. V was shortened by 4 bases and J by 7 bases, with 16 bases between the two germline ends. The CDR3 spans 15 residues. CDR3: CASSPQAVGGGELFF. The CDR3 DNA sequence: TGTGCCAGCAGCCCCCAAGCGGTAGGGGGCGGGGAGCTGTTTTTT.

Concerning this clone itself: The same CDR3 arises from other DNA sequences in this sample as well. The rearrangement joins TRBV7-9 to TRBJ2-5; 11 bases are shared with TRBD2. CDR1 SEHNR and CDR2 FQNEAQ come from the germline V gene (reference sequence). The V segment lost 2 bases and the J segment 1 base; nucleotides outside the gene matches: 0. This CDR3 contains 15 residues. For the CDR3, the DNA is TGTGCCAGCAGCTTACTAGCGGGGGGCCAAGAGACCCAGTACTTC. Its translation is CASSLLAGGQETQYF. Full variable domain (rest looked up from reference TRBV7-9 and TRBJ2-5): DTGVSQNPRHKITKRGQNVTFRCDPISEHNRLYWYRQTLGQGPEFLTYFQNEAQLEKSRLLSDRFSAERPKGSFSTLEIQRTEQGDSAMYLCASSLLAGGQETQYFGPGTRLLVL.

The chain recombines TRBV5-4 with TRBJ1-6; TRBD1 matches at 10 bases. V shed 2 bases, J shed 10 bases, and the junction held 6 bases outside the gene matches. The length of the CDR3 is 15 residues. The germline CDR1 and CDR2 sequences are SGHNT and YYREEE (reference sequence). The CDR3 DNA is TGTGCCAGCAGCTTCTGGACAGGGGGGGACTCACCCCTCCACTTT. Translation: CASSFWTGGDSPLHF.

The CDR3 reads CASSTTGTGAQPQHF. DNA of the CDR3: TGTGCCAGTAGTACGACCGGGACAGGGGCTCAGCCCCAGCATTTT. This chain links TRBV19 with TRBJ1-5, with TRBD1 matching 10 bases. V lost 4 bases to trimming and J lost 6 bases; unmatched junction nucleotides: 6. From germline, CDR1 is LNHDA and CDR2 SQIVND (reference sequence). The CDR3 has 15 residues.

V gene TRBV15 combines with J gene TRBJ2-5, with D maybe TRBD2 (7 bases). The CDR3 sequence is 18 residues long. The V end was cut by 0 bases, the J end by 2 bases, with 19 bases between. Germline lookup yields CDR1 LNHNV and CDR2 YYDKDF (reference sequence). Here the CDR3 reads CATSRDLLRGEGQETQYF. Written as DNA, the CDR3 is TGTGCCACCAGCAGAGATCTCCTGAGGGGGGAGGGGCAAGAGACCCAGTACTTC.

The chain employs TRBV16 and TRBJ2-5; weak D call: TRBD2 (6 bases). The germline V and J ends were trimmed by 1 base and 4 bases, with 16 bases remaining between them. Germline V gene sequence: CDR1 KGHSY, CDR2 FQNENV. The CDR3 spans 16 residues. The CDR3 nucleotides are TGTGCCAGCAGCCAATGGAGGAGGGAGAGGCCAGAGACCCAGTACTTC. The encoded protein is CASSQWRRERPETQYF.

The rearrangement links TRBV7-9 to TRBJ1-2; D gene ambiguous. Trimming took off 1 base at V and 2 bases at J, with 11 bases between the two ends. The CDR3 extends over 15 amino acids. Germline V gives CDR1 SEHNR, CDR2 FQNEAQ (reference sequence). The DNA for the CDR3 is TGTGCCAGCAGCTTAGGAAACAGTAAGAACTATGGCTACACCTTC. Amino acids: CASSLGNSKNYGYTF. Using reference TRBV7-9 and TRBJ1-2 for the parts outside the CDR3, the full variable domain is DTGVSQNPRHKITKRGQNVTFRCDPISEHNRLYWYRQTLGQGPEFLTYFQNEAQLEKSRLLSDRFSAERPKGSFSTLEIQRTEQGDSAMYLCASSLGNSKNYGYTFGSGTRLTVV.

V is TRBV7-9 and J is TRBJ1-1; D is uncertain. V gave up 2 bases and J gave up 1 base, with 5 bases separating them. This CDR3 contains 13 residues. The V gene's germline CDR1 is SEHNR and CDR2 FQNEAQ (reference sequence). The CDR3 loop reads CASSLFQNTEAFF. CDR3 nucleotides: TGTGCCAGCAGCTTATTCCAGAACACTGAAGCTTTCTTT.